The clone carrying this T cell receptor (beta chain) was counted a single time. Its cognate antigen is unknown. The source of the sample is a study of cytomegalovirus exposure and HLA in healthy donors. Findings and caveats of the study: Reports indicated that the classifier achieved high specificity and sensitivity in diagnosing cytomegalovirus status. The dataset shows that most TCR sequences were rare, while some public TCRs occurred in many donors.

The PCR made use of 60 Vbeta and 13 Jbeta primers. TCRdb keeps only in-frame clones here, not all; method: immunoSEQ multiplex PCR. The sample contains 30,000 or so clones, around two thirds of which appear only once. V was pared by 5 bases and J by 0 bases, with 2 bases of the junction left unmatched. Germline assignment: CDR1 SGHTA and CDR2 FQGNSA. The CDR3 has 14 residues. Sequenced input: PBMCs. The clonotype originates from a man aged 45 to 65 in good health and CMV-seropositive. The chain links TRBV7-2 to TRBJ2-7; 9 bases agree with TRBD2. In nucleotides, the CDR3 is TGTGCCAGCAGCCCTAGCGGGGTCTCCTACGAGCAGTACTTC. The encoded protein is CASSPSGVSYEQYF.